This TCR beta chain was captured in a study of identical twins. Study-wide findings and caveats: Out-of-frame alpha sequences shared between twins exhibited an excess of low generation probability.

Template switching added a universal primer binding site, and final cDNA carried unique molecular identifiers. TCRdb re-derived calls from the 5' RACE reads in MiXCR, one entry per CDR3 protein. The sample carries about 450,000 distinct CDR3 sequences, roughly 18% recorded once. Deletions cut 4 bases from V and 2 bases from J, with 9 bases between. Germline values: CDR1 MGHDK, CDR2 SYGVNS. The CDR3 is 14 residues long. This clonotype was recorded at least ten times. What it binds is unknown. This chain joins TRBV25-1 and TRBJ2-1; weak D call: TRBD2 (6 bases). The receptor was derived from a man aged 50 to 60 in good health. Sample: naive T cells sorted from blood. Here the CDR3 DNA reads TGTGCCAGCAGTGCGGGACTCACCTACAATGAGCAGTTCTTC. Protein product: CASSAGLTYNEQFF. The complete variable domain, with remaining parts taken from reference TRBV25-1 and TRBJ2-1, reads EADIYQTPRYLVIGTGKKITLECSQTMGHDKMYWYQQDPGMELHLIHYSYGVNSTEKGDLSSESTVSRIRTEHFPLTLESARPSHTSQYLCASSAGLTYNEQFFGPGTRLTVL.